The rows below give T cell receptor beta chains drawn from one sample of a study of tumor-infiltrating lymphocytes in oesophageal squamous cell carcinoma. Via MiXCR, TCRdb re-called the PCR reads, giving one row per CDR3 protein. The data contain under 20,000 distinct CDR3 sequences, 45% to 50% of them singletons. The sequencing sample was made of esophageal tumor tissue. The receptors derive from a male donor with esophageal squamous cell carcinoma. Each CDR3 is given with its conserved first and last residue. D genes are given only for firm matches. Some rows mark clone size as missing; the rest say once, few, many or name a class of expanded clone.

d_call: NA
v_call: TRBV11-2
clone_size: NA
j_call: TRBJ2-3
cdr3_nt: TGTGCCAGCAGCTTAGGGTTTGCTATCACAGATACGCAGTATTTT
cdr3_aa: CASSLGFAITDTQYF

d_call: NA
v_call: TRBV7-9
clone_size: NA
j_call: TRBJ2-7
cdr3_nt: TGTGCCAGCAGCCATGACAGCTCCTACGAGCAGTACTTC
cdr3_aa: CASSHDSSYEQYF

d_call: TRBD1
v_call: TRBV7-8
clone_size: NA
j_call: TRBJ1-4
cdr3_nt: TGTGCCAGCAGCTGGGGACAGGGGCACGAAAAACTGTTTTTT
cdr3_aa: CASSWGQGHEKLFF

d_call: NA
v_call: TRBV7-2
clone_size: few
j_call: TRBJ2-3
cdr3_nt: TGTGCCAGCAGCTTAGACTCTAGCACAGATACGCAGTATTTT
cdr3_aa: CASSLDSSTDTQYF

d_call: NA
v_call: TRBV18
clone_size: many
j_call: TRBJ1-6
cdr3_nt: TGTGCCAGCTCACCGGAGGGGGGCTGGTCACCCCTCCACTTT
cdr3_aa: CASSPEGGWSPLHF

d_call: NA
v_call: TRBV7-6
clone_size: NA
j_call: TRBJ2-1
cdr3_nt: TGTGCCAGCAGCTTAGCGGGTGTCTACAATGAGCAGTTCTTC
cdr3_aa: CASSLAGVYNEQFF

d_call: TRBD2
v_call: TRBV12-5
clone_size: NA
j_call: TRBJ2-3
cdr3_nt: TGTGCTAGTGGATCCGGGACTAGCTGGGCAGATACGCAGTATTTT
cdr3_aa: CASGSGTSWADTQYF

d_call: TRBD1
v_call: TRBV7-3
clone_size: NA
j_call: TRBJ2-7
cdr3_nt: TGTGCCAGCAGCTTGGGACAGGGGGGATCCTACGAGCAGTACTTC
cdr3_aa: CASSLGQGGSYEQYF

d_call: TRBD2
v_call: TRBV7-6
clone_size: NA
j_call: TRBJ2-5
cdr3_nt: TGTGTTACGCGACGGGCTAGCGGGAGAGGGGGGCGGGAGACCCAGTACTTC
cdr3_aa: CVTRRASGRGGRETQYF

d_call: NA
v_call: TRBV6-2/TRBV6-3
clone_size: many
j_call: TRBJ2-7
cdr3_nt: TGTGCCAGCAGTTACTCTGGAGCTTACGAGCAGTACTTC
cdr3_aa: CASSYSGAYEQYF

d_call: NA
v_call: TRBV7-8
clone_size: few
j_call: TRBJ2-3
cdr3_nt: TGTGCCAGCAGCTTAGCTAAGCAGTCCCCCACAGATACGCAGTATTTT
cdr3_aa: CASSLAKQSPTDTQYF

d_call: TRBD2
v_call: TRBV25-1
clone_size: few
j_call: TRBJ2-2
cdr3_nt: TGTGCCAGCGGTGGGACTAGCGACACCGGGGAGCTGTTTTTT
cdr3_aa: CASGGTSDTGELFF

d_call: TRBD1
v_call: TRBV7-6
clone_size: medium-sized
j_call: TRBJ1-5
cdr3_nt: TGTGCCAGCAGCCTTACAGGGACAGGGTATCAGCCCCAGCATTTT
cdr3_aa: CASSLTGTGYQPQHF

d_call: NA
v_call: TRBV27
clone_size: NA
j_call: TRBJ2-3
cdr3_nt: TGTGCCAGCAGTAATTACCGCAGGGTGAGAAGCACAGATACGCAGTATTTT
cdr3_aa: CASSNYRRVRSTDTQYF

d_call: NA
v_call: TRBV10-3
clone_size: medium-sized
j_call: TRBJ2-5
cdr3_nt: TGTGCCATCAGTGAGTCGGCCCCGATAGGGTTGGGGATACAAGAGACCCAGTACTTC
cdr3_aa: CAISESAPIGLGIQETQYF

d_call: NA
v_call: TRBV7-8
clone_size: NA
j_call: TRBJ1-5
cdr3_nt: TGTGCCAGCAGCTTAGACACGGAGCGCAATCAGCCCCAGCATTTT
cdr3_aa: CASSLDTERNQPQHF

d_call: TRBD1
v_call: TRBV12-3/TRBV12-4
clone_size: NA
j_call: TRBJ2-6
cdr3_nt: TGTGCCAGCAGTTTCGGGACAGGGTATGGGGCCAACGTCCTGACTTTC
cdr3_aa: CASSFGTGYGANVLTF

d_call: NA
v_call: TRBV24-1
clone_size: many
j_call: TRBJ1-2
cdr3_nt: TGTGCCACCAGTGACCAAGGGCGAGGCTATGGCTACACCTTC
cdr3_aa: CATSDQGRGYGYTF

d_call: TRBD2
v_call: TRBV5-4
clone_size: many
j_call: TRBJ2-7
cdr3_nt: TGTGCCAGCAGCTTGGGGACTAGCGGGAGTCGCGATGAGCAGTACTTC
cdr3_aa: CASSLGTSGSRDEQYF

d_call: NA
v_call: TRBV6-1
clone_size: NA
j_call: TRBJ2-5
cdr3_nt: TGTGCCACCCTGGGGAAGAGGGCAGGCACCGGGGAGCTGTACTTC
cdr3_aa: CATLGKRAGTGELYF

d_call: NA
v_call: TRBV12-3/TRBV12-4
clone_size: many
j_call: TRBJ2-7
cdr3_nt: TGTGCCAGCAGCCCGTTCAATGAGCAGTACTTC
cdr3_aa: CASSPFNEQYF

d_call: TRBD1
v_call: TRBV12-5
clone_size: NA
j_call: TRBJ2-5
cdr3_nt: TGTGCTAGTGTGACAGGGAAAGGGGAGACCCAGTACTTC
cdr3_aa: CASVTGKGETQYF

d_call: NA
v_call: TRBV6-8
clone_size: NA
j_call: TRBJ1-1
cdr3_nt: TGTGCCAGCAGTGTTGGTGAAACTGAAGCTTTCTTT
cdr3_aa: CASSVGETEAFF

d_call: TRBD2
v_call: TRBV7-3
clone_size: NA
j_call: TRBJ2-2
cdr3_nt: TGTGCCAGCTCTGCACTAGCGGTCGGGGAGCTGTTTTTT
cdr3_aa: CASSALAVGELFF

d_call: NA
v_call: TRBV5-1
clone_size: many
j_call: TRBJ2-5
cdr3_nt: TGCGCCAGCAGCTTGAGGGCAGAACAAGAGACCCAGTACTTC
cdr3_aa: CASSLRAEQETQYF

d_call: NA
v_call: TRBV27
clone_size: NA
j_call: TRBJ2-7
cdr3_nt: TGTGCCAGCTCCCGCGGGGACAACACCTACGAGCAGTACTTC
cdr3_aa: CASSRGDNTYEQYF

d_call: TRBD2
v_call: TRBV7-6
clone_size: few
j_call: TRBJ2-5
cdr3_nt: TGTGCCAGCAGCCTGACTAGCGGGAGTGGATGCGAGACCCAGTACTTC
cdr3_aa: CASSLTSGSGCETQYF

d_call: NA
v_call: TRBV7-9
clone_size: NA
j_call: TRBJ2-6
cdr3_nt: TGTGCCAGCCGACCGGGACGGAGCTCTGGGGCCAACGTCCTGACTTTC
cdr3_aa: CASRPGRSSGANVLTF

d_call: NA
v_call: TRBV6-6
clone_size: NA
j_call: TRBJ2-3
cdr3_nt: TGTGCCAGCAGCAGCGGTCTCCACACAGATACGCAGTATTTT
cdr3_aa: CASSSGLHTDTQYF

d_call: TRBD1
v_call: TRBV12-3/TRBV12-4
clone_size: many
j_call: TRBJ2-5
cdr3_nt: TGTGCCAGCAGTTCGACAGGGGACAATTACAATGAGCAGTACTTC
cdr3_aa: CASSSTGDNYNEQYF

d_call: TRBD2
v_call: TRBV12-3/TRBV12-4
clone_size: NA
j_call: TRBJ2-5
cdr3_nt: TGTGCCAGCAGATCTAGCGGGGTCCAAGAGACCCAGTACTTC
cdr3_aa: CASRSSGVQETQYF

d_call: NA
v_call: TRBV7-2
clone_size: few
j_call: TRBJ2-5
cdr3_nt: TGTGCCAGCAGCTTATCTCAGGGCGGAGAGCAGTACTTC
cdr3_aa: CASSLSQGGEQYF

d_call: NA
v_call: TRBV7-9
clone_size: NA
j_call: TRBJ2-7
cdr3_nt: TGTGCCAGCAGCTTAGCGGGGGGCGGCGAGCAGTACTTC
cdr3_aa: CASSLAGGGEQYF

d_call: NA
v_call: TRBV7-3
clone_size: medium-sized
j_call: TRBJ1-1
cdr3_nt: TGTGCCAGCAGCTTATGGGGGGGTGGGAACACTGAAGCTTTCTTT
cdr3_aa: CASSLWGGGNTEAFF

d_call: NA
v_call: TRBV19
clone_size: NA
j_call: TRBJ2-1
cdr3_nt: TGTGCCAGTAGTATCCCGTGCCTGCCTAAAGAGCAGTTCTTC
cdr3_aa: CASSIPCLPKEQFF

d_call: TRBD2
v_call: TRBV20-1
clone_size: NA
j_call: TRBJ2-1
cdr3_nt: TGCAGTGCCAGACCGGGACTAGCGGGAGGCCGAAATGAGCAGTTCTTC
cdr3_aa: CSARPGLAGGRNEQFF

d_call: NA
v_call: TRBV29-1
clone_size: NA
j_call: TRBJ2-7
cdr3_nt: TGCAGCGTTGTAGCAGCCGATTCCTACGAGCAGTACTTC
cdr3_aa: CSVVAADSYEQYF

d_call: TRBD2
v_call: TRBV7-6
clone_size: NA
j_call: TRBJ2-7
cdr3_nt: TGTGCCAGCAGCCGGTCCGGGGGAGGGAACTCCTACGAGCAGTACTTC
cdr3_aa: CASSRSGGGNSYEQYF

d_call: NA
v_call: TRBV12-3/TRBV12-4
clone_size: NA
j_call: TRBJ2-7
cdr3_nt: TGTGCCAGCAGTCAACCCCAGGAAGGGAGCTCCTACAATGAGCAGTACTTC
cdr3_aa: CASSQPQEGSSYNEQYF

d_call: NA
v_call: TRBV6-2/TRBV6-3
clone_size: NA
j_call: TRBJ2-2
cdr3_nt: TGTGCCAGCAGTTCCTCTAGGTCCGGGGAGCTGTTTTTT
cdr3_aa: CASSSSRSGELFF

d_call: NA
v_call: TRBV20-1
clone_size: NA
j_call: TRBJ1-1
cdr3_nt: TGCAGTGCTAGCCTGAACACTGAAGCTTTCTTT
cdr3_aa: CSASLNTEAFF

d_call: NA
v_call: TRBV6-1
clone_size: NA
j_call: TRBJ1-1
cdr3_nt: TGTGCCAGCTCACCAGGGATCGGGCGGGCTTTCTTT
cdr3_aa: CASSPGIGRAFF

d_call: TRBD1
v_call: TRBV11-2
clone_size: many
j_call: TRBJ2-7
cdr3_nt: TGTGCCAGCAGCTCCGGGACAGGGAATTACGAGCAGTACTTC
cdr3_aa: CASSSGTGNYEQYF

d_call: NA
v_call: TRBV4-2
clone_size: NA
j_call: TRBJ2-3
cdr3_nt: TGTGCCAGCAGCCCGGGACTGATTACAGATACGCAGTATTTT
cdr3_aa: CASSPGLITDTQYF

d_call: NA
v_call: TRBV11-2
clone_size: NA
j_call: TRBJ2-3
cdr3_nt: TGTGCCAGCAGCTTAGATGGTGGGAGTGGAGATACGCAGTATTTT
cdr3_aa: CASSLDGGSGDTQYF

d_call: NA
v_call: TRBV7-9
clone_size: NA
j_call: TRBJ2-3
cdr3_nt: TGTGCCAGCAGCCCCCGGACTGTGGCCGATACGCAGTATTTT
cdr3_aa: CASSPRTVADTQYF

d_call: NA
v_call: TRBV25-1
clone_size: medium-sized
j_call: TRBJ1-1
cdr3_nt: TGTGCCACCTCATTGAACACTGAAGCTTTCTTT
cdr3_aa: CATSLNTEAFF

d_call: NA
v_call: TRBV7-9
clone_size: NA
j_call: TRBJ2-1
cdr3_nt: TGTGCCAGCAGCTTAGTAGGGCCAGAGCAGTTCTTC
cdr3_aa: CASSLVGPEQFF

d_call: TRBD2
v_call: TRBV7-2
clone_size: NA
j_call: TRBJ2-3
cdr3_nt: TGTGCCAGCAGCTTAGAATTGAGTTTCGGCACTAGCGGGGTGGATACGCAGTATTTT
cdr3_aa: CASSLELSFGTSGVDTQYF

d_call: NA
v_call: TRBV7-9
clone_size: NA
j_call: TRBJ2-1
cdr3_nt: TGTGCTAGCAGCCTAAACAGGGAGATCTACAATGAGCAGTTCTTC
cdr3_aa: CASSLNREIYNEQFF

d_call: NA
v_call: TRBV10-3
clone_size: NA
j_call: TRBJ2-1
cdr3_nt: TGTGCCAGCAGTTATTCCACAGAAAATGAGCAGTTCTTC
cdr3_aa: CASSYSTENEQFF

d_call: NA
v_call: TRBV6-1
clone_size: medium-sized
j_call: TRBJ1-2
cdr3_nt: TGTGCCAGCAGTGAAGGACCGGGGGTGGTGTATGGCTACACCTTC
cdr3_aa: CASSEGPGVVYGYTF

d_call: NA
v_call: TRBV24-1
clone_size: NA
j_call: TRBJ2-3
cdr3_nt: TGTGCCACCAGTGATTTCGAAGGGATGAAAGGTACGCAGTATTTT
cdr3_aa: CATSDFEGMKGTQYF

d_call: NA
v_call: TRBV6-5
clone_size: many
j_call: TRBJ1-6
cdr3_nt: TGTGCCAGCAGTTACTCGGCAGGGCTTAATTCACCCCTCCACTTT
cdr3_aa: CASSYSAGLNSPLHF

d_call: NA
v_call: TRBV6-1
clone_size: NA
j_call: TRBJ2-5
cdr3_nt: TGTGCCAGCAGTTGGGGGGAGACCCAGTACTTC
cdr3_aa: CASSWGETQYF